A selection of T cell receptor beta chains follows, all from one sample in a study of T-cell memory formation after mild COVID-19. TCRdb re-derived calls from the 5' RACE reads in MiXCR, one entry per CDR3 protein. The sample lists 250,000 to 300,000 distinct CDR3 sequences; 15% to 20% were seen once. Material for sequencing was PBMCs or a T cell subset sorted from them (not recorded which). All receptors derive from a man aged 18 to 30 who had mild COVID-19 (a few samples of this study predate the infection). Cell type and time point are not known. Both conserved end residues are part of each CDR3. A D gene is named only where the DNA matches it firmly. Clone sizes are given selectively: once, few, many, or a class where the clone is expanded.

d_call | clone_size | j_call | v_call | cdr3_aa | cdr3_nt
TRBD1 | few | TRBJ1-2 | TRBV29-1 | CSVDPTGGANYGYTF | TGCAGCGTTGACCCGACAGGGGGAGCAAACTATGGCTACACCTTC
- | few | TRBJ1-1 | TRBV9 | CASSVVPGRDTEAFF | TGTGCCAGCAGCGTAGTCCCGGGGAGAGACACTGAAGCTTTCTTT
TRBD1 | - | TRBJ2-7 | TRBV11-1 | CASSPRDRGTDEQYF | TGTGCCAGCAGCCCCCGGGACAGGGGTACCGACGAGCAGTACTTC
- | - | TRBJ2-1 | TRBV7-2 | CASSLAGGVSIF | TGTGCCAGCAGCTTAGCGGGGGGCGTTTCGATCTTC
TRBD1 | - | TRBJ2-1 | TRBV6-6 | CASRPARDRVANGEQFF | TGTGCCAGCAGACCAGCACGGGACAGAGTGGCAAATGGTGAGCAGTTCTTC
- | - | TRBJ1-6 | TRBV6-5 | CASVGPVGSPLHF | TGTGCCTCGGTGGGCCCGGTGGGTTCACCCCTCCACTTT
- | - | TRBJ1-2 | TRBV7-2 | CASSRPPDNYGYTF | TGTGCCAGCAGCCGCCCACCCGACAACTATGGCTACACCTTC
- | many | TRBJ1-1 | TRBV2 | CASSPQGSTEAFF | TGTGCCAGCAGTCCGCAGGGGAGCACTGAAGCTTTCTTT
- | few | TRBJ2-4 | TRBV6-5 | CASSGQSKNIQYF | TGTGCCAGCTCAGGACAGTCCAAAAACATTCAGTACTTC
TRBD2 | few | TRBJ2-1 | TRBV5-6 | CASSFWTSGFYNEQFF | TGTGCCAGCAGCTTTTGGACTAGCGGGTTTTACAATGAGCAGTTCTTC
- | few | TRBJ1-2 | TRBV12-3/TRBV12-4 | CASSFGHSRSYTF | TGTGCCAGCAGTTTCGGCCACTCCAGGAGCTACACCTTC
- | - | TRBJ2-6 | TRBV2 | CASRDRSAGANVLTF | TGTGCCAGCAGAGACAGGTCGGCTGGGGCCAACGTCCTGACTTTC
TRBD1 | - | TRBJ2-7 | TRBV10-3 | CAISTAGTGHEQYF | TGTGCCATCAGTACTGCCGGGACAGGGCACGAGCAGTACTTC
- | - | TRBJ1-1 | TRBV4-2 | CASSQDPGTEAFF | TGTGCCAGCAGCCAAGACCCGGGCACTGAAGCTTTCTTT
TRBD2 | - | TRBJ2-5 | TRBV20-1 | CSARAPGLAKETQYF | TGCAGTGCTAGGGCCCCGGGACTAGCAAAAGAGACCCAGTACTTC
- | few | TRBJ1-2 | TRBV4-2 | CASSQDWRAVPGYTF | TGTGCCAGCAGCCAAGATTGGAGGGCTGTCCCTGGCTACACCTTC
- | few | TRBJ2-3 | TRBV4-3 | CASSPQILVRSTDTQYF | TGCGCCAGCAGCCCGCAAATACTAGTAAGGTCGACAGATACGCAGTATTTT
- | - | TRBJ2-3 | TRBV7-2 | CASSLRGQRDTQYF | TGTGCCAGCAGCTTACGGGGCCAGAGAGATACGCAGTATTTT
- | few | TRBJ2-7 | TRBV2 | CASRVSYEQYF | TGTGCCAGCAGGGTATCCTACGAGCAGTACTTC
- | - | TRBJ2-5 | TRBV7-2 | CASSYVISETQYF | TGTGCCAGCAGCTACGTAATTTCGGAGACCCAGTACTTC
- | few | TRBJ2-7 | TRBV10-3 | CAISEPHVFEQYF | TGTGCCATCAGTGAGCCCCACGTCTTCGAGCAGTACTTC
- | - | TRBJ1-3 | TRBV20-1 | CSAGRGTGNTIYF | TGCAGTGCTGGACGGGGCACTGGAAACACCATATATTTT
- | - | TRBJ2-1 | TRBV7-9 | CASSLDSTRNEQFF | TGTGCCAGCAGTCTCGACAGTACGAGAAATGAGCAGTTCTTC
- | many | TRBJ2-3 | TRBV7-2 | CASSVDWYTQYF | TGTGCCAGCAGCGTGGACTGGTATACGCAGTATTTT
- | few | TRBJ1-1 | TRBV29-1 | CSVEAAGGGTEAFF | TGCAGCGTTGAAGCTGCCGGGGGAGGTACTGAAGCTTTCTTT
TRBD2 | once | TRBJ2-3 | TRBV3-1 | CASSAFRLAGTDTQYF | TGTGCCAGCAGCGCATTTCGACTAGCGGGAACAGATACGCAGTATTTT
- | - | TRBJ1-2 | TRBV29-1 | CSVTGAWEYGYTF | TGCAGCGTTACAGGTGCATGGGAGTATGGCTACACCTTC
TRBD1 | - | TRBJ1-3 | TRBV3-1 | CASSVQTGENTIYF | TGTGCCAGCAGCGTTCAGACAGGGGAGAACACCATATATTTT
- | few | TRBJ2-4 | TRBV10-3 | CAISAEPKNIQYF | TGTGCCATCAGTGCGGAGCCCAAAAACATTCAGTACTTC
- | few | TRBJ2-3 | TRBV6-1 | CASSEVSGDTQYF | TGTGCCAGCAGTGAGGTTTCTGGAGATACGCAGTATTTT
TRBD1 | - | TRBJ1-2 | TRBV5-6 | CASSLDRGVGYTF | TGTGCCAGCAGCTTGGACAGGGGTGTCGGCTACACCTTC
TRBD1 | - | TRBJ2-3 | TRBV20-1 | CSAWDRGRTDTQYF | TGCAGTGCATGGGACAGGGGGCGCACAGATACGCAGTATTTT
- | - | TRBJ1-2 | TRBV19 | CASSPSKGRSYGYTF | TGTGCCAGTAGCCCGTCAAAGGGACGGTCCTATGGCTACACCTTC
TRBD1 | many | TRBJ1-2 | TRBV5-1 | CASSSGQGDGYTF | TGCGCCAGCAGCTCCGGACAGGGGGATGGCTACACCTTC
TRBD2 | few | TRBJ2-3 | TRBV7-3 | CASSLRLADTQYF | TGTGCCAGCAGCCTCCGACTAGCGGATACGCAGTATTTT
- | - | TRBJ2-7 | TRBV6-2/TRBV6-3 | CASSYSGLSGYYEQYF | TGTGCCAGCAGTTACTCGGGTCTATCAGGGTACTACGAGCAGTACTTC
- | - | TRBJ2-3 | TRBV4-3 | CASSQDPIPTSTDTQYF | TGCGCCAGCAGCCAAGATCCCATCCCCACTAGCACAGATACGCAGTATTTT
- | few | TRBJ2-5 | TRBV5-5 | CASSFLAIAETQYF | TGTGCCAGCAGCTTTTTAGCGATTGCGGAGACCCAGTACTTC
- | - | TRBJ1-1 | TRBV7-8 | CASSPGRFNTEAFF | TGTGCCAGCAGCCCCGGACGGTTTAACACTGAAGCTTTCTTT
TRBD1 | many | TRBJ2-5 | TRBV4-1 | CASSPGTGPETQYF | TGCGCCAGCAGTCCCGGGACAGGACCAGAGACCCAGTACTTC
- | few | TRBJ2-5 | TRBV2 | CASGGNQETQYF | TGTGCCAGCGGGGGGAACCAAGAGACCCAGTACTTC
- | few | TRBJ1-6 | TRBV7-2 | CASSSTPIVRPNSPLHF | TGTGCCAGCAGCTCAACCCCCATCGTACGCCCGAATTCACCCCTCCACTTT
- | - | TRBJ1-4 | TRBV7-3 | CASSLAGAEKLFF | TGTGCCAGCAGCTTAGCCGGGGCTGAAAAACTGTTTTTT
- | many | TRBJ2-5 | TRBV10-3 | CAISDVSRETQYF | TGTGCCATCAGTGACGTCTCGAGGGAGACCCAGTACTTC
- | few | TRBJ2-7 | TRBV30 | CAWNRDTSSYEQYF | TGTGCCTGGAACCGGGACACAAGCTCCTACGAGCAGTACTTC
TRBD1 | - | TRBJ1-3 | TRBV5-1 | CASSPPGTGRGNTIYF | TGCGCCAGCAGCCCCCCCGGGACAGGGAGAGGAAACACCATATATTTT
TRBD1 | - | TRBJ1-4 | TRBV5-1 | CASSTEQGTNEKLFF | TGCGCCAGCAGCACGGAACAGGGGACGAATGAAAAACTGTTTTTT
TRBD2 | few | TRBJ2-7 | TRBV6-6 | CASSRPTSGVSYEQYF | TGTGCCAGCAGCCGACCTACTAGCGGGGTTTCCTACGAGCAGTACTTC